The rows below give T cell receptor beta chains drawn from one sample of a study of T-cell memory formation after mild COVID-19. TCRdb processed the 5' RACE reads anew with MiXCR; each CDR3 protein has one entry. The sample records a few hundred thousand distinct CDR3 sequences, roughly an eighth being singletons. The sample was PBMCs or a T cell subset sorted from them (not recorded which). These receptors were taken from a man younger than 30 who had mild COVID-19 (a few samples of this study predate the infection). Cell type and time point are not known. CDR3s include the opening cysteine and the closing phenylalanine or tryptophan. The D gene is left open where the match is weak. Clone size, where shown, is once, few, many, or a class for clones that have expanded.

j_call v_call d_call clone_size cdr3_length cdr3_nt cdr3_aa
TRBJ1-4 TRBV18 NA few 13 TGTGCCAGTCTCGCAGGGATCAATGAAAAACTGTTTTTT CASLAGINEKLFF
TRBJ2-2 TRBV5-1 NA many 16 TGCGCCAGCAGCTTGGATCCCGGGGGCAACACCGGGGAGCTGTTTTTT CASSLDPGGNTGELFF
TRBJ1-4 TRBV28 NA NA 13 TGTGCCAGCAGTTCGGGGGCGCCCGAAAAACTGTTTTTT CASSSGAPEKLFF
TRBJ2-4 TRBV4-3 TRBD2 few 16 TGCGCCAGCAGCCCCTTACTCGGGGGGGCCAAAAACATTCAGTACTTC CASSPLLGGAKNIQYF
TRBJ2-3 TRBV2 NA many 17 TGTGCCAGCAGTCCCTTTATCGAAGTATTGAGCACAGATACGCAGTATTTT CASSPFIEVLSTDTQYF
TRBJ2-7 TRBV13 TRBD1 few 16 TGTGCCAGCAGCTTATGGAGGACAGGGGGCACGGACGAGCAGTACTTC CASSLWRTGGTDEQYF
TRBJ2-7 TRBV4-3 TRBD1 NA 19 TGCGCCAGCAGCCAAGATCGGGACAGGGCGCCCAGGGCCCCCTACGAGCAGTACTTC CASSQDRDRAPRAPYEQYF
TRBJ2-7 TRBV2 TRBD2 NA 15 TGTGCCAGCAGTACCACTAGCGGGGGCTGGAGCGAGCAGTACTTC CASSTTSGGWSEQYF
TRBJ1-1 TRBV20-1 NA NA 12 TGCAGTGCTAGACAGGGAGACACTGAAGCTTTCTTT CSARQGDTEAFF
TRBJ1-2 TRBV7-2 NA NA 13 TGTGCCAGCAGATGGGACGGGAACTATGGCTACACCTTC CASRWDGNYGYTF
TRBJ1-1 TRBV5-1 NA many 15 TGCGCCAGCAGCTTGACAGCACAGGGGAACACTGAAGCTTTCTTT CASSLTAQGNTEAFF
TRBJ1-6 TRBV6-5 NA few 14 TGTGCCAGCAGTTACTCGGACATCTATTCACCCCTCCACTTT CASSYSDIYSPLHF
TRBJ2-1 TRBV9 TRBD2 NA 15 TGTGCCAGCAGCGTAGGGGGACTAGGGCTCAATGAGCAGTTCTTC CASSVGGLGLNEQFF
TRBJ1-2 TRBV9 NA few 11 TGTGCCAGCAGGAAGGGGGGCGGCTACACCTTC CASRKGGGYTF
TRBJ2-3 TRBV5-6 NA NA 12 TGTGCCAGCAGCTCGAGTTTAGATACGCAGTATTTT CASSSSLDTQYF
TRBJ2-3 TRBV30 NA NA 13 TGTGCCTGGAGCCTCGGGGGCACAGATACGCAGTATTTT CAWSLGGTDTQYF
TRBJ1-3 TRBV4-1 NA NA 15 TGCGCCAGCAGGGAGGGGTATGGCCCTGGAAACACCATATATTTT CASREGYGPGNTIYF
TRBJ2-5 TRBV20-1 TRBD2 NA 14 TGCAGTGCTAGTGGGCGGGGGGACCAAGAGACCCAGTACTTC CSASGRGDQETQYF
TRBJ2-4 TRBV7-8 NA NA 15 TGTGCCAGCAGCCTGGACGTGGGTGCCAAAAACATTCAGTACTTC CASSLDVGAKNIQYF
TRBJ2-5 TRBV27 NA NA 11 TGTGCCAGCGGCCTCTACGAGACCCAGTACTTC CASGLYETQYF
TRBJ1-2 TRBV4-1 TRBD1 few 15 TGCGCCAGCAGCCAAGAATCGACAGGGGGCCATGGCTACACCTTC CASSQESTGGHGYTF
TRBJ1-2 TRBV18 NA NA 14 TGTGCCAGCTCACCTACCGGTGCTAACTATGGCTACACCTTC CASSPTGANYGYTF
TRBJ2-1 TRBV11-2 TRBD2 few 16 TGTGCCAGCAGCTTAGATCTTTCCGGGGGGGCCAATGAGCAGTTCTTC CASSLDLSGGANEQFF
TRBJ1-6 TRBV3-1 TRBD1 many 15 TGTGCCAGCAGCCAAGTTTACAGGGGGCGTTCACCCCTCCACTTT CASSQVYRGRSPLHF
TRBJ2-1 TRBV9 NA few 16 TGTGCCAGCAGCCCTCAGGGCCACTTCCTCCACAATGAGCAGTTCTTC CASSPQGHFLHNEQFF
TRBJ2-3 TRBV20-1 NA NA 13 TGCAGTGCGTGGGCCCAGAGGACAGATACGCAGTATTTT CSAWAQRTDTQYF
TRBJ2-1 TRBV19 TRBD1 few 15 TGTGCCAGTAGTAATGGACAGGTTTCCTACAATGAGCAGTTCTTC CASSNGQVSYNEQFF
TRBJ2-7 TRBV4-1 NA few 13 TGCGCCAGCAGCGAGGATTTTCCGCCTATGCAGTACTTC CASSEDFPPMQYF
TRBJ1-5 TRBV12-3/TRBV12-4 NA few 13 TGTGCCAGCAGTTTAGCCAGGGCCCAGCCCCAGCATTTT CASSLARAQPQHF
TRBJ2-1 TRBV7-9 TRBD1 NA 15 TGTGCCAGCAGCCCTCCGGGACAGAAGCGCAATGAGCAGTTCTTC CASSPPGQKRNEQFF
TRBJ1-2 TRBV5-1 NA NA 14 TGCGCCAGCAGCTTGACAGGGAAGGACTATGGCTACACCTTC CASSLTGKDYGYTF
TRBJ1-2 TRBV6-2/TRBV6-3 TRBD1 NA 16 TGTGCCAGCGCGGGACAGGGCCTCTTTGGAAACTATGGCTACACCTTC CASAGQGLFGNYGYTF
TRBJ2-1 TRBV6-2/TRBV6-3 TRBD2 few 15 TGTGCCAGCAGTCTGAGCGGGGAGAACTACAATGAGCAGTTCTTC CASSLSGENYNEQFF
TRBJ2-5 TRBV4-3 NA NA 17 TGCGCCAGCAGCCAATCACCGGGTGGGCGCGGGGGCGAGACCCAGTACTTC CASSQSPGGRGGETQYF
TRBJ2-3 TRBV4-1 TRBD1 NA 17 TGCGCCAGCAGCCAAACTCTCGGGACAGGGTCGACAGATACGCAGTATTTT CASSQTLGTGSTDTQYF
TRBJ1-5 TRBV5-6 NA NA 15 TGTGCCAGCAGGGCGGCGCGAAATAGCAATCAGCCCCAGCATTTT CASRAARNSNQPQHF
TRBJ2-1 TRBV12-3/TRBV12-4 NA NA 14 TGTGCCAGCAGTTTGTTGGGTGGACTCAATGAGCAGTTCTTC CASSLLGGLNEQFF
TRBJ2-3 TRBV5-1 NA many 16 TGCGCCAGCAGCCCCCCGGGGCGGGGAGGCACAGATACGCAGTATTTT CASSPPGRGGTDTQYF
TRBJ2-7 TRBV30 NA few 12 TGTGCCTGGAGTGTACTGGGGGTCGAGCAGTACTTC CAWSVLGVEQYF
TRBJ2-1 TRBV20-1 NA NA 15 TGCAGTGCTTCTAGGACTCATAGCTCCTACAATGAGCAGTTCTTC CSASRTHSSYNEQFF
TRBJ2-4 TRBV6-2/TRBV6-3 TRBD1 few 19 TGTGCCAGCGCAAGCCCCTGGACAGGGGGCTTCTCGGCCAAAAACATTCAGTACTTC CASASPWTGGFSAKNIQYF
TRBJ2-1 TRBV7-6 NA many 13 TGTGCCAGCAGCTCTCAGGGGTACAATGAGCAGTTCTTC CASSSQGYNEQFF